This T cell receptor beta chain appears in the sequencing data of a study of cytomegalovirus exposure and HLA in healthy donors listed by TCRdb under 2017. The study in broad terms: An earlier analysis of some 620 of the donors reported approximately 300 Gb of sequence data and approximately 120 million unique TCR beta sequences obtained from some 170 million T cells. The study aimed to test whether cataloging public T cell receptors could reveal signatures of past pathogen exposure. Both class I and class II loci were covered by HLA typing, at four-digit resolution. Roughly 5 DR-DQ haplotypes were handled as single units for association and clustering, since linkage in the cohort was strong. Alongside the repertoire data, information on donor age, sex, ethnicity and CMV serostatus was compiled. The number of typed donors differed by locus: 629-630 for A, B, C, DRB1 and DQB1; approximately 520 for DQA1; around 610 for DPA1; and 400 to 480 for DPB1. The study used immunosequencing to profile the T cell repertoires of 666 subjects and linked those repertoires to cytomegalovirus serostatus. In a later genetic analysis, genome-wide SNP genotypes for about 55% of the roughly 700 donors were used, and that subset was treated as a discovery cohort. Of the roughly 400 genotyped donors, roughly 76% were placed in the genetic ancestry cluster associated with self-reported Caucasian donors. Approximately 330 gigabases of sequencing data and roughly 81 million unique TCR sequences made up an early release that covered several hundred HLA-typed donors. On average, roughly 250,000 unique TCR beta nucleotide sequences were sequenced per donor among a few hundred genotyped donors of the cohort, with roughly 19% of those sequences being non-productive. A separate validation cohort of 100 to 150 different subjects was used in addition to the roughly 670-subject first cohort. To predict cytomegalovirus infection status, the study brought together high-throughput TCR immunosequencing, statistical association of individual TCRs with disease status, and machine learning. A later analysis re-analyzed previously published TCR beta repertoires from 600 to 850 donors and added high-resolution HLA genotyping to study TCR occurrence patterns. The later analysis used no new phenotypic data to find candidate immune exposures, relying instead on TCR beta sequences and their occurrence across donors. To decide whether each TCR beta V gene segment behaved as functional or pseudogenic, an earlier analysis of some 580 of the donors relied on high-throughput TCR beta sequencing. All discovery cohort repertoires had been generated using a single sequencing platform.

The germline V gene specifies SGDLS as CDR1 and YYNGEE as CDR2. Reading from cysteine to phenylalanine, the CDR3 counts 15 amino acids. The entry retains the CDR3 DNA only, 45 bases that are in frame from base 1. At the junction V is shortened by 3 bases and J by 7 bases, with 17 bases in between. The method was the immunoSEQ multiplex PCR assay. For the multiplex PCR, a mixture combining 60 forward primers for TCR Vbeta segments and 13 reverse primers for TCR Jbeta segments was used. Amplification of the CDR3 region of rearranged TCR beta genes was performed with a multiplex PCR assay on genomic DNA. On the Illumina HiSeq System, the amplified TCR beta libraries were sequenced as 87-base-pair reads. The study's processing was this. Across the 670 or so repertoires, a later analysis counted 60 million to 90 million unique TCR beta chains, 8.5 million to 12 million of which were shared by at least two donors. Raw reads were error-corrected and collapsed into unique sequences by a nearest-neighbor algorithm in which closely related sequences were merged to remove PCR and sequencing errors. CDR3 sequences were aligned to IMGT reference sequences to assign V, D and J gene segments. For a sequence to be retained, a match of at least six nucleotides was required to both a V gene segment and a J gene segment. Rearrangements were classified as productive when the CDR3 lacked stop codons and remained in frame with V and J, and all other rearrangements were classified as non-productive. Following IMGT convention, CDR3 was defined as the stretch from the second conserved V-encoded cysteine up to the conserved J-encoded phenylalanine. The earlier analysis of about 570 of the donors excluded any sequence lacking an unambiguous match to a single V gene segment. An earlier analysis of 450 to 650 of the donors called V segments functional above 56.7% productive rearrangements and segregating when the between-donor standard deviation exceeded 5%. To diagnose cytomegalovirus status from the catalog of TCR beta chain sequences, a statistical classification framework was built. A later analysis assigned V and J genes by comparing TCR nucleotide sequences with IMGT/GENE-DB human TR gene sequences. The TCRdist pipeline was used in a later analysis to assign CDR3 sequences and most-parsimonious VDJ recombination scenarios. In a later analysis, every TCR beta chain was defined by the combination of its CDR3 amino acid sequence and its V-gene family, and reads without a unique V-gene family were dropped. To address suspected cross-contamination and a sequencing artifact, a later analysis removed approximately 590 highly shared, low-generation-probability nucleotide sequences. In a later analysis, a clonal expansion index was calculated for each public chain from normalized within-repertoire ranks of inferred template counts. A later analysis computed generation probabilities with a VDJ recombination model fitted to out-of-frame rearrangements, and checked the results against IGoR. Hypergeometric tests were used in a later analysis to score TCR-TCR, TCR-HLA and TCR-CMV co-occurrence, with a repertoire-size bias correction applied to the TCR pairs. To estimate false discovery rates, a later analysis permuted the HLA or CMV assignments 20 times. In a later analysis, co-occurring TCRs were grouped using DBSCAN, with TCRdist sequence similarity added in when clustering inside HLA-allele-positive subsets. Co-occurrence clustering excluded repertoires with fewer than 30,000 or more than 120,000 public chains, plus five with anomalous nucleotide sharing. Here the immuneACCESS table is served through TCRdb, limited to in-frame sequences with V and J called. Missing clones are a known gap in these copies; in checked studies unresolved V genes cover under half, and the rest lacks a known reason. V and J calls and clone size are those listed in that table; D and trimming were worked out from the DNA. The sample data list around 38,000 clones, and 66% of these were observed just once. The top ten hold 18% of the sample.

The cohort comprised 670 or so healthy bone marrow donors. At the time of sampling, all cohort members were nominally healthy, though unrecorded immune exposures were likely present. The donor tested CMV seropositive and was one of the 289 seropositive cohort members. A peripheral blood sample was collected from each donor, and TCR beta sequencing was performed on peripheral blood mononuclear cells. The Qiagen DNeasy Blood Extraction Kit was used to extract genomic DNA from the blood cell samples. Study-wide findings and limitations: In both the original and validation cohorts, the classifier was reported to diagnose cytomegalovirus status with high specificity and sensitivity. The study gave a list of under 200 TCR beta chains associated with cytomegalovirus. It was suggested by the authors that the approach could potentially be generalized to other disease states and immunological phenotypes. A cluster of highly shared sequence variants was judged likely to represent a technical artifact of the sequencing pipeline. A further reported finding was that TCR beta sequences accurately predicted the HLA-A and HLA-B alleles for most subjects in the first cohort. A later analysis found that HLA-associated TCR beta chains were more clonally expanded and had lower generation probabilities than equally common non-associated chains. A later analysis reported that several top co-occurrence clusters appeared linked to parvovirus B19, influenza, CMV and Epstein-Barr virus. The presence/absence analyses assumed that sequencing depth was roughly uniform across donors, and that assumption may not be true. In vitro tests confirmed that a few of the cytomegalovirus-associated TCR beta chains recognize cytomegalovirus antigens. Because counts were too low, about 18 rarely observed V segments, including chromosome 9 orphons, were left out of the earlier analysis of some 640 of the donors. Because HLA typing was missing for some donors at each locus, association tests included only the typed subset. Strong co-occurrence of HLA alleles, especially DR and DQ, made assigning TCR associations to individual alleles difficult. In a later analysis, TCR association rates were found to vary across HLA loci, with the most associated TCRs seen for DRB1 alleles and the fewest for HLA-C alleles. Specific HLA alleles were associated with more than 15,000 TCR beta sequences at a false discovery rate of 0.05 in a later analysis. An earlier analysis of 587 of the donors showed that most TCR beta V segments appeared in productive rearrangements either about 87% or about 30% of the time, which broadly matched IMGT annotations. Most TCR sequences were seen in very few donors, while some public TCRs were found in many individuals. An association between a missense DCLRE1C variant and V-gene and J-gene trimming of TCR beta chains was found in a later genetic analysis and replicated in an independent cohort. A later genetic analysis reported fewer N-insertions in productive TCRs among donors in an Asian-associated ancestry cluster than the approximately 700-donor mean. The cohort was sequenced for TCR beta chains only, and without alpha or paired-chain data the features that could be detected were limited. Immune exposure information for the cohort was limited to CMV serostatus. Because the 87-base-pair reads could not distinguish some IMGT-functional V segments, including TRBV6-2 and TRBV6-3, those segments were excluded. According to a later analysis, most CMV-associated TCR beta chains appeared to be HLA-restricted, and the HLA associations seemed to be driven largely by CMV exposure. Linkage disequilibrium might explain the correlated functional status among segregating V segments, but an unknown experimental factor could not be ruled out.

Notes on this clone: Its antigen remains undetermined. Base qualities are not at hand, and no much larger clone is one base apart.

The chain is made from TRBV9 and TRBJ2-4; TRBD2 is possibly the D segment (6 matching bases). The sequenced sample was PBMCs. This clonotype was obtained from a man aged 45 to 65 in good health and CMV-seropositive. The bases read TGTGCCAGCAGCGCCGCCGAGGGTGCGGGGAACATTCAGTACTTC. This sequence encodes CASSAAEGAGNIQYF. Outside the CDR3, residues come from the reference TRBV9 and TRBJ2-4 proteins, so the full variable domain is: DSGVTQTPKHLITATGQRVTLRCSPRSGDLSVYWYQQSLDQGLQFLIQYYNGEERAKGNILERFSAQQFPDLHSELNLSSLELGDSALYFCASSAAEGAGNIQYFGAGTRLSVL.